Listed here are 24 T cell receptor beta chains from one sample, sequenced in a study of cytomegalovirus exposure and HLA in healthy donors. The study ran its PCR with 60 Vbeta and 13 Jbeta primers. Data came from immunoSEQ multiplex PCR; TCRdb stores just in-frame clones and leaves some out. The sample has 130,000 to 150,000 clones. Sequenced material: PBMCs. Every receptor here comes from a male donor in good health and CMV-seronegative.

This chain uses TRBV18 with TRBJ2-7; D is possibly TRBD2 (6 bases). Trimming took 10 bases from V and 0 from J, leaving 16 bases between them. From germline, CDR1 is KGHSH and CDR2 LQKENI. This CDR3 has 14 residues. CDR3 nucleotide sequence: TGTGCCACCGCACGGGCGGGAACCTCCTACGAGCAGTACTTC. This gives the protein CATARAGTSYEQYF. The complete variable domain, with remaining parts taken from reference TRBV18 and TRBJ2-7, reads NAGVMQNPRHLVRRRGQEARLRCSPMKGHSHVYWYRQLPEEGLKFMVYLQKENIIDESGMPKERFSAEFPKEGPSILRIQQVVRGDSAAYFCATARAGTSYEQYFGPGTRLTVT.

This chain uses TRBV6-5 with TRBJ2-1; 9 nucleotides align to TRBD1. J gave up 7 bases and V 4 bases, and 8 bases lay outside the gene matches. The CDR3 is 15 amino acids. Per the germline V gene, CDR1 is MNHEY and CDR2 is SVGAGI. As DNA, the CDR3 is TGTGCCAGCAGTTCACCGGGACAGGGTGAAAATGAGCAGTTCTTC. This codes for CASSSPGQGENEQFF.

J is TRBJ2-1 and V is TRBV11-2, with TRBD2 matching 10 bases. Germline V gives CDR1 SGHAT, CDR2 FQNNGV. This CDR3 has 15 amino acids. Germline trimming cut 5 bases from V and 4 bases from J; bases unmatched to any gene: 5. This CDR3 is CASSHGLAAYNEQFF. The DNA of the CDR3 is TGTGCCAGCAGCCACGGACTAGCGGCTTACAATGAGCAGTTCTTC.

The chain has TRBV6-5 and TRBJ1-2; possible D gene TRBD1, 5 bases. The CDR3 contains 16 residues. Germline lookup yields CDR1 MNHEY and CDR2 SVGAGI. V lost 2 bases to trimming and J lost 2 bases, with 15 bases between them. The CDR3 reads CASSYEYRQANYGYTF. CDR3 DNA sequence: TGTGCCAGCAGTTACGAGTACAGGCAGGCGAACTATGGCTACACCTTC.

The chain is built from TRBV19 and TRBJ2-7; 8 nucleotides line up with TRBD1. The V gene end was trimmed by 5 bases and the J gene end by 2 bases; junction bases not matched to a gene: 11. The length of the CDR3 is 16 residues. Per germline, CDR1 LNHDA and CDR2 SQIVND (reference sequence). The CDR3 loop is CASSFHPGQVTYEQYF. The CDR3, as DNA: TGTGCCAGTAGTTTCCACCCGGGACAGGTCACCTACGAGCAGTACTTC.

The rearrangement joins TRBV11-2 to TRBJ2-4; 8 positions match TRBD2. Germline CDR1 SGHAT, CDR2 FQNNGV. V gave up 1 base and J gave up 6 bases; unmatched junction bases: 5. This CDR3 region has 15 residues. The CDR3 DNA is TGTGCCAGCAGCTTAGCTGACGGGGGGGGAAACATTCAGTACTTC. Translating gives CASSLADGGGNIQYF. The full variable domain, in which reference TRBV11-2 and TRBJ2-4 provide the parts outside the CDR3, is EAGVAQSPRYKIIEKRQSVAFWCNPISGHATLYWYQQILGQGPKLLIQFQNNGVVDDSQLPKDRFSAERLKGVDSTLKIQPAKLEDSAVYLCASSLADGGGNIQYFGAGTRLSVL.

The chain joins TRBV6-5 to TRBJ2-2, with D possibly matching TRBD1 (6 bases). This CDR3 spans 13 amino acids. Trimming pared 6 bases from V and 4 bases from J, leaving 9 bases between. The germline gives CDR1 MNHEY, CDR2 SVGAGI. The CDR3: CASRQGSTGELFF. DNA of the CDR3: TGTGCCAGCAGGCAGGGGAGCACCGGGGAGCTGTTTTTT.

The chain employs TRBV7-2 and TRBJ2-1; no reliable D call. This CDR3 is built from 15 residues. V lost 1 base to trimming and J lost 7 bases, with 14 bases between them. The germline V gene encodes CDR1 SGHTA and CDR2 FQGNSA. CDR3 region: CASSLGRILRNEQFF. CDR3 nucleotides: TGTGCCAGCAGCTTAGGCAGAATCCTGAGGAATGAGCAGTTCTTC.

The chain has TRBV5-4 and TRBJ1-1; TRBD1 is a possible D gene (6 bases). Germline CDR1 and CDR2: SGHNT and YYREEE (reference sequence). The V end was cut by 4 bases, the J end by 1 base, with 20 bases between. The CDR3 has 17 residues. CDR3 region: CASSPATGGRGNTEAFF. CDR3 in DNA: TGTGCCAGCAGCCCAGCAACGGGGGGGCGCGGGAACACTGAAGCTTTCTTT.

CDR3 nucleotides: TGTGCCAGCAGTTATTTCGACTATGGCTACACCTTC. Translating gives CASSYFDYGYTF. This chain uses TRBV6-9 with TRBJ1-2, with D unresolved. This CDR3 region has 12 residues. Deletions cut 1 base from V and 3 bases from J, with 3 bases between. CDR1 is MNHGY and CDR2 is SVAAGI in the germline V gene.

The genes are TRBV30 and TRBJ1-1, with 7 bases aligning to TRBD1. Germline trimming cut 5 bases from V and 6 bases from J; bases unmatched to any gene: 12. The germline CDR1 and CDR2 sequences are GTSNPN and SVGIG (reference sequence). CDR3 length: 14 amino acids. CDR3 sequence: CAWAAYRGRAEAFF. The CDR3 DNA follows: TGTGCCTGGGCCGCCTACAGGGGAAGGGCTGAAGCTTTCTTT.

V and J are TRBV5-1 and TRBJ2-7, with D perhaps TRBD2 (5 bases). The CDR3 spans 14 residues. Germline CDR1 SGHRS, CDR2 YFSETQ. Trimming removed 0 bases at V and 4 bases at J, with 11 bases between. This CDR3 is CASSLAEGVYEQYF. As DNA, the CDR3 is TGCGCCAGCAGCTTGGCCGAGGGTGTTTACGAGCAGTACTTC.

The J gene is TRBJ1-1, the V gene TRBV18; D is undetermined. V shed 3 bases and J shed 6 bases, with 11 bases lying between them. This CDR3 contains 13 residues. The germline CDR1 and CDR2 sequences are KGHSH and LQKENI. In DNA form, the CDR3 reads TGTGCCAGCTCACCCAATCTGGAGGCTGAAGCTTTCTTT. Translating gives CASSPNLEAEAFF.

The rearrangement uses TRBV5-1 and TRBJ1-4, with D possibly matching TRBD1 (6 bases). CDR3 size: 14 residues. V gave up 0 bases and J gave up 12 bases, with 15 bases separating them. CDR1 and CDR2 (germline): SGHRS, YFSETQ. In DNA form, the CDR3 reads TGCGCCAGCAGCTTGGGGCCAGGGGAGATTCAACTGTTTTTT. As protein: CASSLGPGEIQLFF.

The chain links TRBV6-5 to TRBJ1-1, with D unresolved. The V end lost 4 bases, the J end lost 7 bases, and 10 bases lay between the germline ends. The CDR3 extends over 12 amino acids. The V gene's germline CDR1 is MNHEY and CDR2 SVGAGI. The CDR3 here is CASSSPGVEAFF. The CDR3 DNA is TGTGCCAGCAGTTCCCCGGGAGTTGAAGCTTTCTTT.

The CDR3: CASRAGQGATEAFF. The CDR3 coding sequence is TGTGCCAGTAGAGCAGGACAGGGTGCGACTGAAGCTTTCTTT. V and J are TRBV19 and TRBJ1-1, with TRBD1 identical over 8 bases. With V trimmed by 6 bases and J by 5 bases, 8 bases remained unmatched. The CDR3 has 14 amino acids. Germline CDR1 and CDR2: LNHDA and SQIVND (reference sequence). The full variable domain, completed using reference TRBV19 and TRBJ1-1, is DGGITQSPKYLFRKEGQNVTLSCEQNLNHDAMYWYRQDPGQGLRLIYYSQIVNDFQKGDIAEGYSVSREKKESFPLTVTSAQKNPTAFYLCASRAGQGATEAFFGQGTRLTVV.

J is TRBJ1-3 and V is TRBV30, with a weak D call TRBD1 (6 bases). CDR3 length: 14 residues. The germline CDR1 and CDR2 sequences are GTSNPN and SVGIG (reference sequence). V was shortened by 5 bases and J by 2 bases, with 13 bases between the two germline ends. The CDR3 sequence is CAWDDRDTGNTIYF. The CDR3 nucleotides read TGTGCCTGGGACGACCGGGACACTGGAAACACCATATATTTT.

The rearrangement links TRBV6-5 to TRBJ1-1; D gene uncertain. This CDR3 region has 14 residues. V was pared by 5 bases and J by 1 base, with 11 bases between. Per the germline V gene, CDR1 is MNHEY and CDR2 is SVGAGI. The CDR3 DNA follows: TGTGCCAGCAGTCCGGACTGGACGAACACTGAAGCTTTCTTT. Its translation is CASSPDWTNTEAFF.

J is TRBJ2-5 and V is TRBV4-1, with 7 bases that match TRBD1. CDR3 length: 15 amino acids. The germline gives CDR1 MGHRA, CDR2 YSYEKL. V was clipped by 4 bases and J by 4 bases; unmatched bases: 9. The CDR3 reads CASSLQGRGRETQYF. CDR3 DNA sequence: TGCGCCAGCAGCCTCCAGGGAAGGGGGCGAGAGACCCAGTACTTC.

The J gene is TRBJ1-1, the V gene TRBV14; no reliable D call. The CDR3 has 15 residues. The V end was cut by 0 bases, the J end by 2 bases, with 10 bases between. Germline loops: CDR1 SGHDN, CDR2 FVKESK. The CDR3 bases are TGTGCCAGCAGCCAAGATTTCAGTTTCAACACTGAAGCTTTCTTT. It translates to CASSQDFSFNTEAFF. Looking up the rest from reference TRBV14 and TRBJ1-1 gives the full variable domain: EAGVTQFPSHSVIEKGQTVTLRCDPISGHDNLYWYRRVMGKEIKFLLHFVKESKQDESGMPNNRFLAERTGGTYSTLKVQPAELEDSGVYFCASSQDFSFNTEAFFGQGTRLTVV.

In nucleotides, the CDR3 is TGTGCCAGCAGGCCGGGACAGGGGGTAGCTGAAGCTTTCTTT. Encoded protein: CASRPGQGVAEAFF. J is TRBJ1-1 and V is TRBV6-4; 11 nucleotides align to TRBD1. Germline values: CDR1 MRHNA, CDR2 SNTAGT. The V segment lost 6 bases and the J segment 6 bases; nucleotides outside the gene matches: 6. This CDR3 has 14 residues.

V is TRBV6-6 and J is TRBJ1-3, with a weak D call TRBD1 (6 bases). There are 15 residues in the CDR3. Germline-derived CDR1 and CDR2 are MNHNY and SVGAGI (reference sequence). The germline V and J ends were trimmed by 4 bases and 1 base, with 11 bases remaining between them. The CDR3 DNA follows: TGTGCCAGCAGTTTCACAGGGCGTTCTGGAAACACCATATATTTT. Encoded protein: CASSFTGRSGNTIYF.

The rearrangement joins TRBV30 to TRBJ1-5; 9 bases agree with TRBD1. Trimming took 7 bases from V and 4 from J; bases not matched to a gene: 8. Looked up from germline, CDR1 is GTSNPN and CDR2 is SVGIG (reference sequence). This CDR3 has 14 amino acids. The CDR3 is CASSTGTGNQPQHF. CDR3 DNA: TGTGCCTCTTCTACCGGGACAGGGAATCAGCCCCAGCATTTT.

V is TRBV28 and J is TRBJ1-4, with unresolved D. The CDR3 spans 14 residues. Germline V gives CDR1 MDHEN, CDR2 SYDVKM. V was shortened by 6 bases and J by 8 bases, with 16 bases between the two germline ends. DNA for the CDR3: TGTGCCAGCAGCCCTGGACCGAGAGGGGAAAAACTGTTTTTT. Translating gives CASSPGPRGEKLFF.